This TCR beta chain was identified in a study of CXCR3-negative and CXCR3-positive naive CD8 T cells. Regarding the study as a whole: Both naive subsets showed comparably high diversity, and memory CD8+ cells showed much lower diversity. The TRB CDR3s that CXCR3-positive naive cells carried were more hydrophobic than those of CXCR3-negative naive cells. No difference in surface CD5 was seen between naive subsets, and TCR strength was inferred from TRB CDR3 properties.

As for this clonotype: As yet, its antigen is unknown.

Each CD8+ T cell subset was sorted in triplicate, approximately 270,000 cells each. Phenotypically, naive CD8+ T cells corresponded to CD45RO-CCR7+CD27+CD95-. TRB cDNA was prepared as libraries by UMI-labeled 5' RACE. TCRdb re-analyzed the 5' RACE reads; it lists each CDR3 protein once, without DNA. The table lists under 110,000 distinct CDR3 sequences. The receptor comes from a human donor in good health. Some clones in this sample may be carry-over from other donors' samples. Sequenced sample: naive CXCR3+ CD8+ T cells from blood. Subset noted: CD45RO-CCR7+CD27+CD95- naive CD8+ T cells expressing CXCR3 (TNR3+).

CDR3 loop: CASSPLTGGSYGYTF. The genes are TRBV5-1 and TRBJ1-2; TCRdb lists TRBD1, though no DNA is available to test this call. This CDR3 comprises 15 residues. Germline CDR1 reads SGHRS; CDR2 reads YFSETQ.